This T cell receptor beta chain was captured in a study of blood T cell repertoires in COVID-19. Study context: The United States, Italy and Spain provided the acute and convalescent COVID-19 samples. Sample material is recorded as cDNA or gDNA derived from T cells, B-cell-depleted T cells, or PBMCs.

Original methodology: Researchers report that nucleated cell counts were estimated from reference gene primer amplification. Data came from immunoSEQ multiplex PCR; TCRdb stores just in-frame clones and leaves some out. V and J calls and clone size are copied from that table; D and trimming were computed from the DNA. The sample includes fewer than 200,000 clones, over 80% of them seen just once. Germline V lookup: CDR1 SGHRS, CDR2 YFSETQ. The CDR3 contains 15 residues. Trimming took 4 bases from V and 4 from J, leaving 17 bases between them. This clone was observed many times. The chain uses TRBV5-1 and TRBJ1-2, with unresolved D. The clonotype originates from a woman in her seventies with COVID-19, enrolled during active disease. The sample consisted of peripheral blood. The chain's CDR3 is CASSPRDSSFYGYTF. The CDR3 DNA reads TGCGCCAGCAGCCCCCGAGATTCTTCCTTCTATGGCTACACCTTC.